The 15 T cell receptor beta chains reported below all come from one sample, sequenced in a study of blood T cells in healthy people across ages. PCR was performed a second time for roughly 7 to 11 cycles using a sample-barcoded 5' primer and a J-beta primer mix. TCRdb independently ran MiXCR on the 5' RACE reads; one entry per CDR3 protein. The sample yields about 780,000 distinct CDR3 sequences, approximately 24% seen once. The data also belong to a second study, concerning T cells of mothers and their children.

The sequencing input was blood. Source of these receptors: a boy aged 10-17 years in good health.

This clonotype was counted a few times. The CDR3 protein is CASSELTGVKCSGANVLTF. As DNA, the CDR3 is TGCGCCAGCAGTGAGCTGACAGGGGTAAAGTGTTCTGGGGCCAACGTCCTGACTTTC. The gene calls are TRBV10-1 and TRBJ2-6; 8 bases align to TRBD1. The germline V gene encodes CDR1 WNHNN and CDR2 SYGVQD (reference sequence). Losses at the gene ends were 2 bases for V and 1 base for J; bases not matched to a gene: 10. This CDR3 spans 19 amino acids.

This chain joins TRBV6-1 and TRBJ2-7, with D tentatively TRBD1 (5 bases). Germline V CDR1 and CDR2: MNHNS, SASEGT. This CDR3 region has 12 residues. The V end lost 6 bases, the J end lost 4 bases, and 10 bases lay between the germline ends. CDR3 amino acids: CASSSGIYEQYF. CDR3 nucleotide sequence: TGTGCCAGCAGCTCAGGGATTTACGAGCAGTACTTC.

The chain employs TRBV6-5 and TRBJ2-5; TRBD1 matches at 11 bases. The V gene's germline CDR1 is MNHEY and CDR2 SVGAGI. V shed 0 bases and J 5 bases; nucleotides not matched to a gene: 5. The CDR3 loop spans 16 amino acids. The DNA of the CDR3 is TGTGCCAGCAGTTACTCGGACAGGGGGCTTGGGGAGACCCAGTACTTC. Encoded protein: CASSYSDRGLGETQYF.

V and J are TRBV6-2 or TRBV6-3 and TRBJ2-5; 11 nucleotides match TRBD2. The CDR3 is 15 residues long. Germline V CDR1 and CDR2: MNHEY, SVGEGT. With 6 bases clipped from V and 5 bases from J, the junction kept 8 bases outside the gene matches. DNA of the CDR3: TGTGCCAGCAGCAAGACGGGGACTAGCGGTGAGACCCAGTACTTC. It encodes CASSKTGTSGETQYF.

The chain links TRBV14 to TRBJ2-3, with 9 bases that match TRBD2. Germline CDR1 SGHDN, CDR2 FVKESK. V shed 6 bases and J 2 bases; nucleotides not matched to a gene: 6. The CDR3 runs 15 residues. CDR3 amino acids: CASRSTSGFTDTQYF. The CDR3 nucleotides read TGTGCCAGCAGAAGCACTAGCGGGTTCACAGATACGCAGTATTTT.

V gene TRBV20-1 combines with J gene TRBJ2-7, with TRBD2 matching 7 bases. Germline lookup yields CDR1 DFQATT and CDR2 SNEGSKA (reference sequence). J lost 5 bases, V lost 7 bases, and 11 bases had no gene match. The CDR3 loop spans 13 amino acids. The CDR3 region has the DNA TGCAGTGGGCAGGGAGGGCAGTCCCACGAGCAGTACTTC. It translates to CSGQGGQSHEQYF.

The chain has TRBV5-1 and TRBJ2-3, with 9 bases aligning to TRBD1. Trimming took 3 bases from V and 5 from J; bases not matched to a gene: 7. The CDR3 contains 15 residues. CDR1 is SGHRS and CDR2 is YFSETQ in the germline V gene. For the CDR3, the DNA is TGCGCCAGCAGCTCCGGGACAGGGTTGGTAGATACGCAGTATTTT. It yields the protein CASSSGTGLVDTQYF.

The rearrangement links TRBV6-4 to TRBJ2-6; D unresolved. This CDR3 has 15 residues. V lost 5 bases and J 1 base, leaving 9 bases between the germline ends. Germline assignment: CDR1 MRHNA and CDR2 SNTAGT. The CDR3 DNA sequence: TGTGCCAGCAGTCCCTCTAGGTCTGGGGCCAACGTCCTGACTTTC. This codes for CASSPSRSGANVLTF.

J is TRBJ2-5 and V is TRBV2; 11 bases map to TRBD1. The DNA end lines up better with TRBJ2-7; the J call may be wrong. The CDR3 extends over 16 amino acids. The germline V gene has CDR1 SNHLY and CDR2 FYNNEI. Written as DNA, the CDR3 is TGTGCCAGCAGTGAGTGGGGACAGGGGGGTTCCTACGAGCAGTACTTC. It codes for CASSEWGQGGSYEQYF.

The J gene is TRBJ1-1, the V gene TRBV14, with TRBD1 as a possible D gene (6 bases). The ends were cut back, 4 bases at V and 8 bases at J, with 23 bases in the middle. Germline CDR1 and CDR2: SGHDN and FVKESK. The CDR3 loop spans 16 amino acids. CDR3 loop: CASSRELQGVTQEAFF. The CDR3 DNA follows: TGTGCCAGCAGCCGAGAACTACAGGGAGTTACCCAGGAAGCTTTCTTT. Together with reference TRBV14 and TRBJ1-1, the CDR3 gives the full variable domain: EAGVTQFPSHSVIEKGQTVTLRCDPISGHDNLYWYRRVMGKEIKFLLHFVKESKQDESGMPNNRFLAERTGGTYSTLKVQPAELEDSGVYFCASSRELQGVTQEAFFGQGTRLTVV.

The table lists this clonotype with a few counts. The chain couples TRBV7-9 to TRBJ2-5, with D possibly TRBD2 on 6 matching bases. V lost 5 bases and J 5 bases, leaving 12 bases between the germline ends. Germline CDR1 and CDR2: SEHNR and FQNEAQ (reference sequence). This CDR3 is 13 amino acids long. CDR3 loop: CASSHRLGETQYF. The CDR3 nucleotides are TGTGCCAGCAGCCATCGACTAGGCGAGACCCAGTACTTC.

This clonotype was seen more than once but under ten times. The chain combines TRBV5-1 with TRBJ2-1; unclear D gene. The J call is doubtful: the DNA matches TRBJ2-5 better. This CDR3 contains 16 residues. The germline V gene encodes CDR1 SGHRS and CDR2 YFSETQ. DNA of the CDR3: TGCGCCAGCAGCGTTGGGCGGCAACCATTCCGCAAGACCCAGTACTTC. It is translated as CASSVGRQPFRKTQYF.

This clonotype was observed a few times. The CDR3, as DNA: TGTGCCAGCAGTAACCACCCCGGGACTAGTCTCGATACGCAGTATTTT. As protein: CASSNHPGTSLDTQYF. The V and J genes are TRBV6-6 and TRBJ2-3, with 8 positions matching TRBD2. Losses at the gene ends were 5 bases for V and 6 bases for J; bases not matched to a gene: 13. The CDR3 loop spans 16 amino acids. CDR1 MNHNY and CDR2 SVGAGI come from the germline V gene (reference sequence).

This clonotype was observed a few times. The chain is built from TRBV6-1 and TRBJ2-3; 8 positions agree with TRBD2. The CDR3 loop spans 18 amino acids. The V gene's germline CDR1 is MNHNS and CDR2 SASEGT. V lost 5 bases, J lost 6 bases, and 19 bases stayed unmatched. CDR3 in DNA: TGTGCCAGCAGTCCCCCTAGCGGACGGGGGGGAGACACTGATACGCAGTATTTT. Its protein product is CASSPPSGRGGDTDTQYF.

This clonotype occurred a few times. V usage is TRBV5-1 and J usage is TRBJ2-7; TRBD1 might be the D (5 bases). Germline assignment: CDR1 SGHRS and CDR2 YFSETQ. The CDR3 totals 15 residues. V lost 6 bases, J lost 3 bases, and 19 bases lay in between. CDR3 sequence (DNA): TGCGCCAGCATCCATAAAGAAGACAGTTACTACGAGCAGTACTTC. This translates into CASIHKEDSYYEQYF.